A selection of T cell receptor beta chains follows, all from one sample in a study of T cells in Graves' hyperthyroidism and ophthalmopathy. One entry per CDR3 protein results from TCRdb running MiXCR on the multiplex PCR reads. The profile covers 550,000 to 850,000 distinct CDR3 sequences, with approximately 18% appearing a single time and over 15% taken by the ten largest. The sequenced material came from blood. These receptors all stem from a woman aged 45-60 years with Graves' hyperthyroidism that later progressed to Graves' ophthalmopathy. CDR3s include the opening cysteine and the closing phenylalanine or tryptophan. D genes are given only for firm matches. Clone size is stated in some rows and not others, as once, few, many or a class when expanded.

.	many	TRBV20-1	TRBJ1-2	TGCAGTGCTAGAGGACAGGCGTCAAACTATGGCTACACCTTC	CSARGQASNYGYTF
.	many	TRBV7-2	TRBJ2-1	TGTGCCAGCACCCTGTTGGGCGACAATGAGCAGTTCTTC	CASTLLGDNEQFF
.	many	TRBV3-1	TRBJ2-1	TGTGCCAGCAGCCAAGATTACGGAAACAATGAGCAGTTCTTC	CASSQDYGNNEQFF
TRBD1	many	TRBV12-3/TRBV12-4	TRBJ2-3	TGTGCCAGCAGAACTCCCGGGACAGGGGTGGAAGATACGCAGTATTTT	CASRTPGTGVEDTQYF
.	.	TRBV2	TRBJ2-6	TGCCACTCGGGGACTCCAAGCTCTGGGGCCAACGTCCTGACTTTC	CHSGTPSSGANVLTF
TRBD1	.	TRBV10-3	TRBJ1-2	TGTGCCATCACCTCGACAGGGGTAGACTATGGCTACACCTTC	CAITSTGVDYGYTF
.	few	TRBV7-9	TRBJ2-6	TGTGCCAGCAGCTACAACCGGGAGCCGACTTTC	CASSYNREPTF
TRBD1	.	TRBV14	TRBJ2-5	TGTGCCAGCAGCCGGTACAGGGGTGAGGGAGAGACCCAGTACTTC	CASSRYRGEGETQYF
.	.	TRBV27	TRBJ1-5	TGTGCCAGCAGTTTCCAGGGGATCGCTCAGCCCCAGCATTTT	CASSFQGIAQPQHF
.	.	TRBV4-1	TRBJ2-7	TGCGCCAGCAGCCAAGTGGGCAGCTCCTACGAGCAGTACTTC	CASSQVGSSYEQYF
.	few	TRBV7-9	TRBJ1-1	TGTGCCAGCAGCCGTCTCACGACAGGTCCGGGCACTGAAGCTTTCTTT	CASSRLTTGPGTEAFF